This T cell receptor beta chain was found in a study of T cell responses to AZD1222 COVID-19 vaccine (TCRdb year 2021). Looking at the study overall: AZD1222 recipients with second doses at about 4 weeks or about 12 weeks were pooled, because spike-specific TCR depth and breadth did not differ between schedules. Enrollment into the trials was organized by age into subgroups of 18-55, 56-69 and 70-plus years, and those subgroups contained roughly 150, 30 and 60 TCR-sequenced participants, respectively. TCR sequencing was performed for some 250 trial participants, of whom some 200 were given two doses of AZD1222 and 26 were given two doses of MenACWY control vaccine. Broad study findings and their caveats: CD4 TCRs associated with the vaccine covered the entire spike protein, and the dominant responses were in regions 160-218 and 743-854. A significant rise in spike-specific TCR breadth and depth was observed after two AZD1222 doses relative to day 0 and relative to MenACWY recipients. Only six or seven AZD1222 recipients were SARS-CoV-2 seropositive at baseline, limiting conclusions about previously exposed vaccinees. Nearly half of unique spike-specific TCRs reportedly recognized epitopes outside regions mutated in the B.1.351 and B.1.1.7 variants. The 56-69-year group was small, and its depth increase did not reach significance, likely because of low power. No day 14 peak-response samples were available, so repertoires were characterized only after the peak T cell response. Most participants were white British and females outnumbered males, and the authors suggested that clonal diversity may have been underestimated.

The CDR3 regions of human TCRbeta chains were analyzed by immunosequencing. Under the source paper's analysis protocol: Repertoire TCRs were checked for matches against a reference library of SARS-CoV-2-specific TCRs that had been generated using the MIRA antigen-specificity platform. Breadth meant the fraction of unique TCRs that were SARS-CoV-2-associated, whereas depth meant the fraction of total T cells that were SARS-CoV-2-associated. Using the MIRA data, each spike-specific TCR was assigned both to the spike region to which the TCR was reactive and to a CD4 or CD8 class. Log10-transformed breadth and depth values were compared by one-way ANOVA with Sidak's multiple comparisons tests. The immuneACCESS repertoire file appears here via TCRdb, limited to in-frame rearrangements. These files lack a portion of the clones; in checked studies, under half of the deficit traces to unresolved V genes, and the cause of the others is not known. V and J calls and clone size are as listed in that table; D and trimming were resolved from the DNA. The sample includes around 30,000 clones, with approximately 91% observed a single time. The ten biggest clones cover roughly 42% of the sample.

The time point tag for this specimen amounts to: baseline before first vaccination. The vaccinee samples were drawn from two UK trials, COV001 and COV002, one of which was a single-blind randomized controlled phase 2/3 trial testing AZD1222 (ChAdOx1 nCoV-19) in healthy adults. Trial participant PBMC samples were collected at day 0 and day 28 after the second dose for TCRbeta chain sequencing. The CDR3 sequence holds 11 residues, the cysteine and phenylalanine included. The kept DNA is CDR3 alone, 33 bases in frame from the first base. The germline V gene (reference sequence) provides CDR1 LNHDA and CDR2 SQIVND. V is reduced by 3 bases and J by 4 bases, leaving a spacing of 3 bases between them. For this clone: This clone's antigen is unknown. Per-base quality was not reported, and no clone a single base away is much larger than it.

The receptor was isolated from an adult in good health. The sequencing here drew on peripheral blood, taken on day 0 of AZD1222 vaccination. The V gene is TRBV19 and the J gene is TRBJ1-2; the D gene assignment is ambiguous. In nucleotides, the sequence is TGTGCCAGTAGTATTCTCTATGGCTACACCTTC. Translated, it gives CASSILYGYTF.